Presented here are 26 T cell receptor beta chains from one specimen sequenced in a study of breast tumors, draining lymph nodes, adjacent tissues listed by TCRdb under 2016. Library creation used multiplex PCR. Sequencing instrument: Illumina HiSeq 2000. The raw public reads went through TCRdb reprocessing: fastp at Q25, MiXCR clone calling, in-frame beta chains kept. Rows are unified per CDR3 protein, each entry keeping the most common DNA and genes. This sample gives 66,000 or so distinct CDR3 sequences in total; over 40% of them show up just once. Together, the top ten hold over 7.5% of the sample. The sample taken for sequencing was breast tumor tissue. These receptors came from a female donor with breast cancer. Some clones in this sample may be carry-over from other donors' samples.

V gene TRBV6-6 combines with J gene TRBJ1-4; 9 bases align to TRBD1. The CDR3 consists of 14 residues. V gave up 6 bases and J gave up 8 bases; unmatched junction bases: 7. Germline V lookup: CDR1 MNHNY, CDR2 SVGAGI (reference sequence). The CDR3 loop reads CASSLADRGEKLFF. The CDR3 DNA is TGTGCCAGCAGCCTCGCGGACAGGGGCGAAAAACTGTTTTTT.

The chain joins TRBV2 to TRBJ2-3; TRBD2 matches at 11 bases. The CDR3 loop spans 17 amino acids. Germline loops: CDR1 SNHLY, CDR2 FYNNEI. J was trimmed by 3 bases and V by 6 bases; bases with no gene match: 11. The CDR3 DNA reads as TGTGCCAGCAGCGAACTAGCGGGAGCGGGGAGAACAGATACGCAGTATTTT. Translation: CASSELAGAGRTDTQYF. The complete variable domain, with remaining parts taken from reference TRBV2 and TRBJ2-3, reads EPEVTQTPSHQVTQMGQEVILRCVPISNHLYFYWYRQILGQKVEFLVSFYNNEISEKSEIFDDQFSVERPDGSNFTLKIRSTKLEDSAMYFCASSELAGAGRTDTQYFGPGTRLTVL.

Turning to this clonotype: It may be a read error: a sequence one base away is much more abundant. In this CDR3 the conserved last residue, phenylalanine or tryptophan, is missing, so a read error is likely. The chain employs TRBV11-3 and TRBJ1-1; 7 bases line up with TRBD1. The CDR3 has 12 amino acids. CDR1 and CDR2 from the germline V gene are SGHNT and YENEEA. V shed 5 bases, J shed 7 bases, and the junction held 4 bases outside the gene matches. The CDR3 region has the DNA TGTGCCAGCAGCCCTAGACAGGGTGAAGCTTTCCTT. Amino acids: CASSPRQGEAFL.

The chain is built from TRBV20-1 and TRBJ2-6; TRBD2 might be the D (7 bases). Germline lookup yields CDR1 DFQATT and CDR2 SNEGSKA (reference sequence). The CDR3 has 17 amino acids. Trimming left V 3 bases short and J 1 base short, with 16 bases between. CDR3 in amino acids: CSASGGPHMSGANVLTF. The CDR3 DNA follows: TGCAGTGCTAGCGGGGGGCCACACATGTCTGGGGCCAACGTCCTGACTTTC.

This clonotype has at least ten counts. The chain employs TRBV4-1 and TRBJ2-3, with D perhaps TRBD1 (5 bases). The CDR3 is 15 residues long. V was clipped by 3 bases and J by 7 bases, with 17 bases between them. Germline V gene sequence: CDR1 MGHRA, CDR2 YSYEKL. The CDR3 here is CASSQSGWQENTQYF. Here the CDR3 DNA reads TGCGCCAGCAGCCAGTCAGGGTGGCAAGAGAATACGCAGTATTTT.

This clonotype has just a few counts. A read error may be the cause here, since a much bigger clone is one base away. CDR3: CASSLHRRDIWYSHQPQHF. The CDR3 DNA reads as TGTGCCAGCAGCTTACACCGCCGGGACATCTGGTATAGCCATCAGCCCCAGCATTTT. The chain carries TRBV7-6 and TRBJ1-5; D possibly corresponds to TRBD1 (6 bases). The CDR3 consists of 19 residues. The germline CDR1 and CDR2 sequences are SGHVS and FNYEAQ.

J is TRBJ1-1 and V is TRBV29-1; D gene unclear. The V end was cut by 7 bases, the J end by 2 bases, with 14 bases between. The germline V gene has CDR1 SQVTM and CDR2 ANQGSEA. This CDR3 is built from 13 residues. CDR3 DNA: TGCAGCGCCAACGGGAAATTAAACACTGAAGCTTTCTTT. Translation: CSANGKLNTEAFF.

Concerning this clonotype itself: This sequence may be a read error, since a much larger clone differs from it by one base. The chain employs TRBV7-2 and TRBJ1-2; 10 nucleotides agree with TRBD1. Germline assignment: CDR1 SGHTA and CDR2 FQGNSA. The length of the CDR3 is 15 residues. CDR3 residues: CTSSESGTGAYGYPF. The CDR3 DNA sequence: TGTACCAGCAGCGAAAGCGGGACAGGGGCCTATGGCTACCCCTTC.

The V gene is TRBV19, the J gene TRBJ1-1; weak D call: TRBD1 (6 bases). This CDR3 spans 15 amino acids. V lost 3 bases and J 3 bases, leaving 14 bases between the germline ends. Germline assignment: CDR1 LNHDA and CDR2 SQIVND (reference sequence). The chain's CDR3 is CASSIGVTGYTEAFF. CDR3 bases: TGTGCCAGTAGTATTGGCGTGACAGGATACACTGAAGCTTTCTTT.

Regarding this clonotype: A read error may be the cause here, since a much bigger clone is one base away. V gene TRBV6-1 combines with J gene TRBJ2-7; 7 nucleotides match TRBD1. V lost 5 bases, J lost 2 bases, and 6 bases stayed unmatched. In germline, CDR1 is MNHNS, CDR2 SASEGT. This CDR3 comprises 14 residues. CDR3 in amino acids: CASSHWGTAYEQYF. The CDR3 DNA reads TGTGCCAGCAGTCATTGGGGGACAGCCTACGAGCAGTACTTC.

With respect to this clonotype: Without the conserved terminal phenylalanine or tryptophan, this CDR3 likely stems from a read error. V is TRBV7-9 and J is TRBJ2-5; 12 bases fit TRBD2. Losses at the gene ends were 5 bases for V and 5 bases for J; bases not matched to a gene: 12. The CDR3 covers 17 residues. In germline, CDR1 is SEHNR, CDR2 FQNEAQ (reference sequence). As DNA, the CDR3 is TGTGCCAGCAGCCCTCGACCACTAGCGGGGGGTCGGGAGACCCAGTACCTC. It is translated as CASSPRPLAGGRETQYL.

This clonotype was seen ten or more times. J is TRBJ2-7 and V is TRBV15; tentative D call: TRBD2 (5 bases). Germline CDR1 LNHNV, CDR2 YYDKDF (reference sequence). This CDR3 region has 15 residues. Between the trimmed V and J ends, which lost 1 base and 1 base, there was a span of 11 bases. The CDR3 is CATSRGGLDSYEQYF. The CDR3 nucleotides are TGTGCCACCAGCAGAGGTGGACTGGATTCCTACGAGCAGTACTTC.

The J gene is TRBJ2-1, the V gene TRBV29-1; D ambiguous. The germline CDR1 and CDR2 sequences are SQVTM and ANQGSEA. This CDR3 spans 14 amino acids. Trimming stripped 3 bases from V and 2 bases from J, with 11 bases between. The CDR3 region is CSVDGYRAYNEQFF. CDR3 nucleotides: TGCAGCGTTGATGGGTACCGGGCCTACAATGAGCAGTTCTTC.

This clonotype occurred many times. A clone one base away is much larger, so this may be a read error. The conserved final phenylalanine or tryptophan is absent from the CDR3, which likely points to a read error. The rearrangement uses TRBV7-2 and TRBJ1-2; 7 bases align to TRBD1. The CDR3 is 13 residues long. CDR1 is SGHTA and CDR2 is FQGNSA in the germline V gene. V was pared by 1 base and J by 8 bases, with 4 bases of the junction left unmatched. The CDR3 loop reads CASSLDQGDGYTL. The CDR3 nucleotides are TGTGCCAGCAGCTTAGATCAGGGGGACGGCTACACCCTC.

To note about this clonotype: Given a much more abundant clone one base away, this may be a read error. The chain carries TRBV6-1 and TRBJ2-7; unclear D gene. V lost 6 bases and J lost 4, with 10 bases in between. This CDR3 spans 12 amino acids. Looked up from germline, CDR1 is MNHNS and CDR2 is SASEGT. The CDR3 nucleotides are TGTGCCAGCAGCCTCGGTAGGTACGAGCAGTACTTC. Translation gives CASSLGRYEQYF.

A note on this clonotype: Possible read error: a much larger clone is one base away. This chain uses TRBV5-6 with TRBJ2-5; D unresolved. This CDR3 contains 15 residues. Germline loops: CDR1 SGHDT, CDR2 YYEEEE. V gave up 7 bases and J gave up 5 bases, with 21 bases separating them. DNA for the CDR3: TGTGCCAGCGGCTCACTTAGGTGGAGCCGGGAGACCCAGTACTTC. Protein sequence: CASGSLRWSRETQYF.

The table lists this clonotype with many counts. V gene TRBV5-6 combines with J gene TRBJ1-3, with unresolved D. V lost 0 bases to trimming and J lost 1 base, with 8 bases between them. Germline assignment: CDR1 SGHDT and CDR2 YYEEEE. The CDR3 is made up of 15 amino acids. CDR3 bases: TGTGCCAGCAGCTTGGGGCGTCTTTCTGGAAACACCATATATTTT. Translating it yields CASSLGRLSGNTIYF. Full variable domain (missing parts from reference TRBV5-6 and TRBJ1-3): DAGVTQSPTHLIKTRGQQVTLRCSPKSGHDTVSWYQQALGQGPQFIFQYYEEEERQRGNFPDRFSGHQFPNYSSELNVNALLLGDSALYLCASSLGRLSGNTIYFGEGSWLTVV.

This chain links TRBV15 with TRBJ1-5; no reliable D call. Germline V gives CDR1 LNHNV, CDR2 YYDKDF (reference sequence). The CDR3 has 15 amino acids. Trimming removed 1 base from V and 11 bases from J, with 18 bases in between. This CDR3 reads CATSRVRASQETQHF. The CDR3 bases are TGTGCCACCAGCAGAGTTAGGGCCAGCCAAGAGACCCAGCATTTT.

This clonotype showed up just once. This is likely a read error, given that the CDR3 carries no conserved phenylalanine or tryptophan at its end. The chain is built from TRBV4-1 and TRBJ2-2; D not certain. The germline gives CDR1 MGHRA, CDR2 YSYEKL. The germline V and J ends were trimmed by 9 bases and 2 bases, with 13 bases remaining between them. The length of the CDR3 is 14 residues. Here the CDR3 reads CASAHGFNTGELFL. DNA for the CDR3: TGCGCCAGTGCACACGGGTTTAACACCGGGGAGCTGTTTCTT.

The chain couples TRBV10-3 to TRBJ2-7; maybe TRBD2 (6 bases). Trimming took off 2 bases at V and 3 bases at J, with 11 bases between the two ends. Germline CDR1 reads ENHRY; CDR2 reads SYGVKD. CDR3 length equals 14 residues. This CDR3 reads CAISERGSIYEQYF. Written as DNA, the CDR3 is TGTGCCATCAGTGAGCGGGGGAGCATCTACGAGCAGTACTTC.

This clonotype was detected many times. The J gene is TRBJ2-1, the V gene TRBV25-1, with 7 positions matching TRBD1. The ends lost 5 bases at V and 4 bases at J; junction bases unmatched: 8. The CDR3 spans 15 residues. The germline V gene encodes CDR1 MGHDK and CDR2 SYGVNS. CDR3: CASSSQTGSYNEQFF. CDR3 DNA: TGTGCCAGCAGTTCACAGACAGGGTCTTACAATGAGCAGTTCTTC. Full variable domain (rest looked up from reference TRBV25-1 and TRBJ2-1): EADIYQTPRYLVIGTGKKITLECSQTMGHDKMYWYQQDPGMELHLIHYSYGVNSTEKGDLSSESTVSRIRTEHFPLTLESARPSHTSQYLCASSSQTGSYNEQFFGPGTRLTVL.

With respect to this clonotype: A much more abundant neighbour one base away suggests this may be a read error. This chain connects TRBV5-5 to TRBJ2-7; D remains unclear. Per germline, CDR1 SGHKS and CDR2 YYEKEE (reference sequence). There are 11 residues in the CDR3. The CDR3 DNA is TGTGCCAGCAGCTCTACCTACGCGCAGTACTTC. This codes for CASSSTYAQYF. Drawing the rest from reference TRBV5-5 and TRBJ2-7, the complete variable domain is DAGVTQSPTHLIKTRGQQVTLRCSPISGHKSVSWYQQVLGQGPQFIFQYYEKEERGRGNFPDRFSARQFPNYSSELNVNALLLGDSALYLCASSSTYAQYFGPGTRLTVT.

Ten or more counts support this clonotype. A junction boundary mismatches the germline segment, possibly from a read error. The V gene is TRBV11-2, the J gene TRBJ2-7, with TRBD2 matching 10 bases. Germline V gene lookup returns CDR1 SGHAT and CDR2 FQNNGV. There are 12 residues in the CDR3. CDR3 sequence reads: CASSLELAGANF. In DNA form, the CDR3 reads TGTGCCAGCAGCTTAGAGCTAGCGGGGGCCAACTTC.

Details on this clonotype: A read error may be the cause here, since a much bigger clone is one base away. J is TRBJ2-1 and V is TRBV6-2 or TRBV6-3; 8 nucleotides align to TRBD2. The CDR3 runs to 16 residues. Germline CDR1 and CDR2: MNHEY and SVGEGT. J was trimmed by 12 bases and V by 6 bases; bases with no gene match: 19. CDR3 sequence (DNA): TGTGCCAGCAGCAGAGCGGGAGAGGGCCTTAGGGATGGGCAGTTCTTC. Amino acid sequence: CASSRAGEGLRDGQFF.

This clonotype appeared a few times. This may arise from a read error, as a much more abundant clone is one base away. V and J are TRBV6-6 and TRBJ1-2, with a possible D match to TRBD1 (6 bases). V was clipped by 4 bases and J by 7 bases, with 19 bases between them. There are 15 residues in the CDR3. The germline V gene encodes CDR1 MNHNY and CDR2 SVGAGI (reference sequence). CDR3 protein: CASSSPAGRGGGYTF. The DNA of the CDR3 is TGTGCCAGCAGTTCCCCAGCGGGCAGGGGAGGTGGCTACACCTTC.

This clonotype was seen ten or more times. J is TRBJ1-3 and V is TRBV3-1; 7 nucleotides line up with TRBD1. The CDR3 is made up of 13 amino acids. The V gene's germline CDR1 is LGHDT and CDR2 YNNKEL (reference sequence). Germline trimming cut 3 bases from V and 4 bases from J; bases unmatched to any gene: 0. This CDR3 reads CASSQGQGNTIYF. The CDR3 DNA reads as TGTGCCAGCAGCCAGGGACAGGGAAACACCATATATTTT. Filled out from reference TRBV3-1 and TRBJ1-3, the complete variable domain reads DTAVSQTPKYLVTQMGNDKSIKCEQNLGHDTMYWYKQDSKKFLKIMFSYNNKELIINETVPNRFSPKSPDKAHLNLHINSLELGDSAVYFCASSQGQGNTIYFGEGSWLTVV.